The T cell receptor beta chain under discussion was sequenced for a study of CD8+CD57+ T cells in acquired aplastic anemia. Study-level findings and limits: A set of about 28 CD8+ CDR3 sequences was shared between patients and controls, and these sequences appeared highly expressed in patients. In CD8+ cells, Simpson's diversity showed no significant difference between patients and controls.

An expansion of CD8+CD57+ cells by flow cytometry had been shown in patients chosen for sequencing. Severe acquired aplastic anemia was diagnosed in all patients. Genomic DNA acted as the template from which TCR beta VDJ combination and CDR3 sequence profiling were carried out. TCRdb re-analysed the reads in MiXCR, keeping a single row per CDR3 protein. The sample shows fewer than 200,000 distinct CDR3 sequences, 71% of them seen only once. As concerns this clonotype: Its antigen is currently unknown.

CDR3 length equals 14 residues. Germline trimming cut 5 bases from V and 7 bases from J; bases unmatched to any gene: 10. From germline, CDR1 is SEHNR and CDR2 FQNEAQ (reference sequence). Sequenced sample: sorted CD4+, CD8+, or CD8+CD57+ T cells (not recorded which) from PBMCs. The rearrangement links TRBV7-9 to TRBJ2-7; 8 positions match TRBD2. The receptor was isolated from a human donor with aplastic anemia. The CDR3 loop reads CASSNAGGALEQYF. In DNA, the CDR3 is TGTGCCAGCAGCAACGCGGGGGGAGCTTTGGAGCAGTACTTC.